This T cell receptor beta chain was identified in a study of cytomegalovirus exposure and HLA in healthy donors. About the research overall: When 398 donors were genotyped, roughly 80% of them were found to fall in the Caucasian-associated ancestry cluster.

The CDR3 covers 13 residues. CDR1 is MNHNS, CDR2 SASEGT, per germline. Unmatched junction bases numbered 3, after V lost 5 bases and J lost 4 bases. PCR was performed using 60 Vbeta and 13 Jbeta primers. The table came from immunoSEQ multiplex PCR; TCRdb's copy has only in-frame clones and leaves some out. The profile covers under 110,000 clones, with about three quarters appearing a single time and under 7.5% taken by the ten largest. About this clone itself: Additional DNA sequences in this sample encode the identical CDR3.

Sequences were obtained from PBMCs. The TCR was taken from a woman between 50 and 59 years old in good health and CMV-seropositive. The chain employs TRBV6-1 and TRBJ1-2; 8 bases line up with TRBD1. The CDR3 spells CASSPGQAYGYTF. For the CDR3, the DNA is TGTGCCAGCAGTCCGGGACAGGCCTATGGCTACACCTTC.